What follows describes a single TCR beta chain. Antigen: not known. Different DNA sequences within this sample yield the same CDR3. Data came from immunoSEQ multiplex PCR; TCRdb stores just in-frame clones and leaves some out. The sample records roughly 200,000 clones, approximately 78% being singletons. Losses at the gene ends were 4 bases for V and 2 bases for J; bases not matched to a gene: 3. CDR1 SGHRS and CDR2 YFSETQ come from the germline V gene. The CDR3 runs to 15 residues. The data derive from a study of cytomegalovirus exposure and HLA in healthy donors. Overall study results and limits: Cytomegalovirus status was reportedly diagnosed by the classifier with high sensitivity and specificity. Some public TCRs appeared in many individuals, while most sequences were rare. Confirmation in vitro established that a few CMV-associated chains were specific for CMV antigens.

These donors were members of the roughly 120-subject validation cohort, a group separate from the approximately 670-subject first cohort. The chain joins TRBV5-1 to TRBJ1-5, with 10 bases identical to TRBD1. The source of this sequence is a woman in her 30s in good health and CMV-seronegative. The material sequenced was PBMCs. The CDR3 DNA follows: TGCGCCAGCAGCCCCGGGACAGGGGGCAATCAGCCCCAGCATTTT. It translates to CASSPGTGGNQPQHF. The full variable domain, rest sourced from reference TRBV5-1 and TRBJ1-5, is KAGVTQTPRYLIKTRGQQVTLSCSPISGHRSVSWYQQTPGQGLQFLFEYFSETQRNKGNFPGRFSGRQFSNSRSEMNVSTLELGDSALYLCASSPGTGGNQPQHFGDGTRLSIL.